The source of this T cell receptor (beta chain) is a study of beta chain features in type 1 diabetes. Since all of the isolated RNA was reverse transcribed, expressed TCRB transcripts were what got sequenced. Sequenced by immunoSEQ multiplex PCR; TCRdb stores in-frame clones only, minus some. Among under 250,000 clones listed, roughly 13% were seen once. This clone was picked up a small number of times. Germline CDR1 LGHNT, CDR2 FRNRAP. The CDR3 totals 14 residues. With 6 bases clipped from V and 5 bases from J, the junction kept 6 bases outside the gene matches. The chain recombines TRBV12-5 with TRBJ1-5; 8 nucleotides line up with TRBD1. The TCR was taken from a woman aged 35 to 49 in good health. The sequenced sample consisted of naive CD4+ T cells from blood. The CDR3 spells CASGWTGQDQPQHF. The CDR3 DNA reads as TGTGCTAGTGGCTGGACAGGGCAGGATCAGCCCCAGCATTTT.